This TCR beta chain was identified in a study of siplizumab effects on memory and regulatory T cells. CDR1 is SGHAT, CDR2 FQDESV, per germline (reference sequence). CDR3 length: 14 residues. J was trimmed by 7 bases and V by 1 base; bases with no gene match: 5. Clones were sequenced by immunoSEQ multiplex PCR, and TCRdb holds only the in-frame ones, with some missing. This table holds more than 85,000 clones, approximately 90% found once. The TCR originated in a human donor in good health. The chain couples TRBV11-1 to TRBJ2-3; 7 nucleotides align to TRBD2. Sequenced sample: CD4+ T cells sorted from blood. The CDR3 here is CASSLGGSDNTQYF. CDR3 nucleotide sequence: TGTGCCAGCAGCTTAGGCGGGAGTGATAATACGCAGTATTTT.